Shown below are 29 T cell receptor beta chains from a single sample sequenced in a study of OX40 agonist ivuxolimab in advanced cancers. The method was immunoSEQ multiplex PCR; TCRdb's version includes in-frame clones alone and lacks a portion of them. The sample has approximately 91,000 clones; around nine tenths are singletons. This specimen was CD4+ or CD8+ T cells sorted from blood, taken in a trial of the OX40 agonist ivuxolimab. All receptors come from an adult with an advanced solid tumor such as melanoma, head and neck, liver or kidney cancer.

The chain has TRBV5-1 and TRBJ2-5; D uncertain. Germline V gene data show CDR1 as SGHRS and CDR2 as YFSETQ. This CDR3 is built from 15 residues. Trimming cost V 3 bases and J 1 base, with 13 bases left between them. This CDR3 is CASSSRPGTQETQYF. As DNA, the CDR3 is TGCGCCAGCAGCTCCAGACCAGGTACCCAAGAGACCCAGTACTTC.

V is TRBV5-4 and J is TRBJ2-4; D is perhaps TRBD2 (5 bases). The CDR3 covers 14 residues. V was pared by 2 bases and J by 1 base, with 7 bases between. The germline V gene encodes CDR1 SGHNT and CDR2 YYREEE (reference sequence). The DNA of the CDR3 is TGTGCCAGCAGCTTCCCGGGGGCCAAAAACATTCAGTACTTC. Protein: CASSFPGAKNIQYF.

This chain connects TRBV7-6 to TRBJ1-1; D is unresolved. Germline V CDR1 and CDR2: SGHVS, FNYEAQ. The V end was cut by 0 bases, the J end by 1 base, with 12 bases between. The CDR3 length is 16 residues. As DNA, the CDR3 is TGTGCCAGCAGCTTAGCGCCTGTAACTTCGAACACTGAAGCTTTCTTT. Residues: CASSLAPVTSNTEAFF.

The chain joins TRBV28 to TRBJ1-2; TRBD1 might be the D (6 bases). This CDR3 is 14 amino acids long. Germline V CDR1 and CDR2: MDHEN, SYDVKM. V shed 6 bases and J shed 4 bases, with 15 bases lying between them. The chain's CDR3 is CASRTLGQSYGYTF. CDR3 in DNA: TGTGCCAGCAGAACCCTCGGACAGTCCTATGGCTACACCTTC.

The J gene is TRBJ2-1, the V gene TRBV5-1; no reliable D call. The V end lost 0 bases, the J end lost 4 bases, and 5 bases lay between the germline ends. The CDR3 length is 13 residues. Germline CDR1 is SGHRS and CDR2 is YFSETQ. CDR3 coding DNA: TGCGCCAGCAGCTTGGACGTGTACAATGAGCAGTTCTTC. This encodes CASSLDVYNEQFF.

The chain couples TRBV7-9 to TRBJ2-3, with 7 bases matching TRBD1. With V trimmed by 3 bases and J by 4 bases, 7 bases remained unmatched. CDR3 length: 15 amino acids. CDR1 is SEHNR, CDR2 FQNEAQ, per germline (reference sequence). In DNA, the CDR3 is TGTGCCAGCAGCTTCCGACAGGGAAACGCAGATACGCAGTATTTT. It yields the protein CASSFRQGNADTQYF.

The rearrangement uses TRBV19 and TRBJ1-1; 7 bases fit TRBD1. The CDR3 extends over 14 amino acids. CDR1 LNHDA and CDR2 SQIVND come from the germline V gene (reference sequence). J was trimmed by 1 base and V by 3 bases; bases with no gene match: 2. The CDR3 coding sequence is TGTGCCAGTAGTATGAGGACAGGGAACACTGAAGCTTTCTTT. Encoded protein: CASSMRTGNTEAFF.

The chain joins TRBV19 to TRBJ1-1; D not resolved. Germline V gene sequence: CDR1 LNHDA, CDR2 SQIVND (reference sequence). V was trimmed by 6 bases and J by 1 base, leaving 18 bases between them. The CDR3 sequence is 16 residues long. CDR3 nucleotides: TGTGCCAGTAGCACCAGAATCGACACCTCGAACACTGAAGCTTTCTTT. It codes for CASSTRIDTSNTEAFF.

V and J are TRBV28 and TRBJ1-4; D remains ambiguous. CDR1 MDHEN and CDR2 SYDVKM come from the germline V gene. The CDR3 is made up of 14 amino acids. V dropped 6 bases and J dropped 7 bases, with 15 bases sitting between them. CDR3 residues: CASSHPTFPEKLFF. The CDR3 nucleotides are TGTGCCAGCAGCCACCCGACATTTCCTGAAAAACTGTTTTTT.

Only a few counts were recorded for this clone. This chain connects TRBV10-1 to TRBJ1-1; no clear D gene. The length of the CDR3 is 13 residues. Trimming shortened V by 4 bases and J by 5 bases, and 11 bases separated the two germline ends. Germline loops: CDR1 WNHNN, CDR2 SYGVQD (reference sequence). The CDR3 coding sequence is TGCGCCAGCAGTGGGCCGGCGGGAACTGAAGCTTTCTTT. It encodes CASSGPAGTEAFF.

The rearrangement uses TRBV13 and TRBJ2-7; D tentatively fits TRBD1 or TRBD2 (5 bases each). Trimming left V 5 bases short and J 3 bases short, with 17 bases between. The CDR3 extends over 15 amino acids. Per the germline V gene, CDR1 is PRHDT and CDR2 is FYEKMQ (reference sequence). The CDR3 here is CASSPPGRINYEQYF. DNA for the CDR3: TGTGCCAGCAGCCCCCCGGGACGGATAAACTACGAGCAGTACTTC. Filled out from reference TRBV13 and TRBJ2-7, the complete variable domain reads AAGVIQSPRHLIKEKRETATLKCYPIPRHDTVYWYQQGPGQDPQFLISFYEKMQSDKGSIPDRFSAQQFSDYHSELNMSSLELGDSALYFCASSPPGRINYEQYFGPGTRLTVT.

This clone was seen just once. In nucleotides, the CDR3 is TGTGCCAGCACTCAAGCTAGCGGGGGCACAGATACGCAGTATTTT. The encoded protein is CASTQASGGTDTQYF. The chain links TRBV9 to TRBJ2-3; 9 bases align to TRBD2. The V and J ends lost 6 bases and 1 base, in that order; junction bases with no gene match: 6. The germline CDR1 and CDR2 sequences are SGDLS and YYNGEE. The CDR3 contains 15 residues.

The chain recombines TRBV5-1 with TRBJ1-1, with D possibly TRBD1 on 5 matching bases. Trimming took off 1 base at V and 11 bases at J, with 21 bases between the two ends. Germline loops: CDR1 SGHRS, CDR2 YFSETQ. This CDR3 region has 15 residues. The DNA of the CDR3 is TGCGCCAGCAGCTTGAGCGCTGAACAGGTCGAGGTTGCTTTCTTT. Residues: CASSLSAEQVEVAFF.

The chain couples TRBV7-7 to TRBJ2-3; the D call may be TRBD1 or TRBD2 (5 bases each). CDR1 is SSHAT, CDR2 FNYEAQ, per germline (reference sequence). V lost 2 bases and J lost 3, with 12 bases in between. The CDR3 runs 15 residues. The CDR3 protein is CASSLWDGGTDTQYF. The CDR3 nucleotides read TGTGCCAGCAGCTTATGGGATGGGGGAACAGATACGCAGTATTTT.

The CDR3 DNA sequence: TGCGCCAGCAGCCGCGACAGGAATTCCGAGCAGTACTTC. This translates into CASSRDRNSEQYF. The rearrangement joins TRBV5-1 to TRBJ2-7; TRBD1 is a possible D gene (6 bases). V was cut by 4 bases and J by 6 bases, with 14 bases left in between. This CDR3 has 13 amino acids. Germline V gene lookup returns CDR1 SGHRS and CDR2 YFSETQ.

CDR3 sequence reads: CASSSDRQNTEAFF. CDR3 sequence (DNA): TGCGCCAGCAGCTCCGACAGGCAGAACACTGAAGCTTTCTTT. The rearrangement joins TRBV5-1 to TRBJ1-1; D may be TRBD1 (6 bases). The CDR3 is made up of 14 amino acids. Germline CDR1 and CDR2: SGHRS and YFSETQ. V was cut by 3 bases and J by 1 base, with 10 bases left in between. The variable domain in full, with the rest retrieved from reference TRBV5-1 and TRBJ1-1, is KAGVTQTPRYLIKTRGQQVTLSCSPISGHRSVSWYQQTPGQGLQFLFEYFSETQRNKGNFPGRFSGRQFSNSRSEMNVSTLELGDSALYLCASSSDRQNTEAFFGQGTRLTVV.

This clone was observed once. The chain is built from TRBV6-1 and TRBJ1-2, with no clear D. CDR1 is MNHNS and CDR2 is SASEGT in the germline V gene. V lost 5 bases and J lost 2, with 12 bases in between. The CDR3 has 14 amino acids. The DNA of the CDR3 is TGTGCCAGCAGTCCAGACCGTTACAACTATGGCTACACCTTC. It specifies CASSPDRYNYGYTF.

Only one count was recorded for this clone. This chain joins TRBV10-3 and TRBJ1-5, with D tentatively TRBD1 (6 bases). This CDR3 has 14 residues. Germline CDR1 reads ENHRY; CDR2 reads SYGVKD. V dropped 6 bases and J dropped 4 bases, with 13 bases sitting between them. DNA for the CDR3: TGTGCCATCAGCGACCAGGGGCTAAATCAGCCCCAGCATTTT. It encodes CAISDQGLNQPQHF.

The chain carries TRBV19 and TRBJ2-5; D not certain. Germline V CDR1 and CDR2: LNHDA, SQIVND (reference sequence). The CDR3 has 12 residues. V was shortened by 5 bases and J by 5 bases, with 9 bases between the two germline ends. As DNA, the CDR3 is TGTGCCAGTAGTCCTGTCGGTGAGACCCAGTACTTC. Amino acid sequence: CASSPVGETQYF.

J is TRBJ2-2 and V is TRBV9, with TRBD1 as a possible D gene (5 bases). V was clipped by 5 bases and J by 7 bases, with 12 bases between them. This CDR3 is 13 amino acids long. The germline CDR1 and CDR2 sequences are SGDLS and YYNGEE. The CDR3 loop is CASRGAPGGELFF. The CDR3 DNA follows: TGTGCCAGCAGAGGGGCCCCCGGCGGGGAGCTGTTTTTT.

This chain joins TRBV11-1 and TRBJ1-1; tentatively, D is TRBD1 (5 bases). V was trimmed by 5 bases and J by 2 bases, leaving 15 bases between them. Germline CDR1 reads SGHAT; CDR2 reads FQDESV (reference sequence). The CDR3 is 15 amino acids. The CDR3 nucleotides are TGTGCCAGCAGCCGTGATTTAGGGGTCAACACTGAAGCTTTCTTT. Translating it yields CASSRDLGVNTEAFF.

The CDR3 nucleotides are TGTGCCAGCAGCCAGGGTCGAGATGGCTACACCTTC. Translating gives CASSQGRDGYTF. V usage is TRBV11-2 and J usage is TRBJ1-2, with D tentatively TRBD1 (5 bases). Trimming took off 5 bases at V and 6 bases at J, with 10 bases between the two ends. Germline CDR1 and CDR2: SGHAT and FQNNGV. This CDR3 comprises 12 residues.

This chain uses TRBV5-1 with TRBJ2-5; D gene unclear. Trimming left V 4 bases short and J 1 base short, with 14 bases between. CDR1 SGHRS and CDR2 YFSETQ come from the germline V gene. The CDR3 has 15 residues. The CDR3 protein is CASSTVPGAQETQYF. CDR3 in DNA: TGCGCCAGCAGCACAGTGCCAGGCGCCCAAGAGACCCAGTACTTC.

The V and J genes are TRBV6-1 and TRBJ2-7; D possibly corresponds to TRBD1 (5 bases). Trimming cost V 8 bases and J 3 bases, with 17 bases left between them. This CDR3 is built from 14 residues. Germline assignment: CDR1 MNHNS and CDR2 SASEGT. The chain's CDR3 is CASQYFADSYEQYF. CDR3 sequence (DNA): TGTGCCAGCCAATACTTCGCCGACAGCTACGAGCAGTACTTC.

This clone appeared once. The gene calls are TRBV5-4 and TRBJ2-1; tentatively, D is TRBD2 (6 bases). V gave up 2 bases and J gave up 7 bases, with 13 bases separating them. This CDR3 is 14 amino acids long. The germline V gene encodes CDR1 SGHNT and CDR2 YYREEE (reference sequence). CDR3 DNA: TGTGCCAGCAGCTTTTGGACTAAAACGAATGAGCAGTTCTTC. Its protein is CASSFWTKTNEQFF.

V is TRBV4-1 and J is TRBJ2-3; tentative D call: TRBD2 (7 bases). V was clipped by 4 bases and J by 2 bases, with 16 bases between them. This CDR3 is built from 16 residues. The germline V gene has CDR1 MGHRA and CDR2 YSYEKL. The CDR3 nucleotides read TGCGCCAGCAGCCCCAATAGTGGGGGGGCCACAGATACGCAGTATTTT. Protein product: CASSPNSGGATDTQYF.

The V and J genes are TRBV6-6 and TRBJ1-5; D uncertain. Trimming cost V 6 bases and J 3 bases, with 9 bases left between them. The germline CDR1 and CDR2 sequences are MNHNY and SVGAGI (reference sequence). CDR3 length: 13 amino acids. The CDR3 coding sequence is TGTGCCAGCAGAACAGTAGACAATCAGCCCCAGCATTTT. Translation: CASRTVDNQPQHF.

The chain couples TRBV11-2 to TRBJ2-7; TRBD1 agrees at 7 bases. This CDR3 spans 13 amino acids. The J segment lost 6 bases and the V segment lost 3 bases, leaving 5 bases of the junction unmatched. The germline V gene has CDR1 SGHAT and CDR2 FQNNGV. The DNA for the CDR3 is TGTGCCAGCAGCTTTCAGGGGGTAGGCGAGCAGTACTTC. It codes for CASSFQGVGEQYF. The variable domain in full, with the rest retrieved from reference TRBV11-2 and TRBJ2-7, is EAGVAQSPRYKIIEKRQSVAFWCNPISGHATLYWYQQILGQGPKLLIQFQNNGVVDDSQLPKDRFSAERLKGVDSTLKIQPAKLEDSAVYLCASSFQGVGEQYFGPGTRLTVT.

The rearrangement joins TRBV20-1 to TRBJ2-1; D is possibly TRBD1 (6 bases). Trimming shortened V by 5 bases and J by 8 bases, and 10 bases separated the two germline ends. The V gene's germline CDR1 is DFQATT and CDR2 SNEGSKA (reference sequence). The CDR3 spans 11 residues. Written as DNA, the CDR3 is TGCAGTGCTCCAGGGGACGATGAGCAGTTCTTC. Protein sequence: CSAPGDDEQFF.